The 26 T cell receptor beta chains listed next were all sequenced from one sample in a study of blood T cell repertoires in COVID-19. TCRdb's copy holds only in-frame clones and misses some; the assay was immunoSEQ multiplex PCR. The repertoire holds hundreds of thousands of clones, with 70% to 85% as singletons. The sequenced sample consisted of peripheral blood. Every receptor here comes from a middle-aged woman with active or convalescent COVID-19.

This sequence joins TRBV6-5 and TRBJ1-2; possibly TRBD1 for D (6 bases). Per the germline V gene, CDR1 is MNHEY and CDR2 is SVGAGI. The length of the CDR3 is 13 residues. Trimming cost V 7 bases and J 2 bases, with 11 bases left between them. The chain's CDR3 is CASTDSLNYGYTF. The CDR3 coding sequence is TGTGCCAGCACGGACAGTCTAAACTATGGCTACACCTTC.

This sequence joins TRBV9 and TRBJ2-3; TRBD2 is a possible D gene (6 bases). The CDR3 runs 15 residues. V lost 3 bases, J lost 0 bases, and 11 bases lay in between. Germline V CDR1 and CDR2: SGDLS, YYNGEE. The CDR3 is CASSARDSSTDTQYF. The CDR3 DNA reads TGTGCCAGCAGCGCCAGGGACTCCAGCACAGATACGCAGTATTTT.

V gene TRBV18 combines with J gene TRBJ1-2, with D tentatively TRBD1 (5 bases). Trimming stripped 3 bases from V and 9 bases from J, with 17 bases between. This CDR3 is 14 amino acids long. From germline, CDR1 is KGHSH and CDR2 LQKENI. CDR3 bases: TGTGCCAGCTCACCGACAGCCGACGGGAGAAGCTACACCTTC. The encoded protein is CASSPTADGRSYTF.

With respect to this clone: This CDR3 is also generated by other DNA sequences in the sample. This chain links TRBV19 with TRBJ1-5; 8 bases fit TRBD1. This CDR3 spans 14 amino acids. CDR1 is LNHDA and CDR2 is SQIVND in the germline V gene (reference sequence). V trimming: 5 bases; J trimming: 4 bases; junction bases outside the gene matches: 4. The CDR3 nucleotides are TGTGCCAGTAGTGGGACAGGTGGAAATCAGCCCCAGCATTTT. Translation gives CASSGTGGNQPQHF.

The genes are TRBV11-1 and TRBJ2-1; 9 bases map to TRBD2. Unmatched junction bases numbered 11, after V lost 8 bases and J lost 9 bases. Germline V gene data show CDR1 as SGHAT and CDR2 as FQDESV (reference sequence). This CDR3 has 14 residues. CDR3 amino acids: CASSRSGGYGEQFF. CDR3 nucleotide sequence: TGTGCCAGCTCTCGAAGCGGGGGGTATGGTGAGCAGTTCTTC. The full variable domain, its missing parts supplied by reference TRBV11-1 and TRBJ2-1, is EAEVAQSPRYKITEKSQAVAFWCDPISGHATLYWYRQILGQGPELLVQFQDESVVDDSQLPKDRFSAERLKGVDSTLKIQPAELGDSAMYLCASSRSGGYGEQFFGPGTRLTVL.

The J gene is TRBJ1-6, the V gene TRBV2; D not resolved. The germline gives CDR1 SNHLY, CDR2 FYNNEI. V was trimmed by 1 base and J by 7 bases, leaving 5 bases between them. The CDR3 spans 13 residues. The CDR3 DNA follows: TGTGCCAGCAGTGAAGGGAGAAATTCACCCCTCCACTTT. It specifies CASSEGRNSPLHF.

The rearrangement links TRBV11-2 to TRBJ1-6; D is unresolved. Trimming cost V 2 bases and J 8 bases, with 13 bases left between them. Germline values: CDR1 SGHAT, CDR2 FQNNGV. CDR3 length: 15 residues. DNA of the CDR3: TGTGCCAGCAGCTTACTTATCGGCGGGCATTCACCCCTCCACTTT. Its protein product is CASSLLIGGHSPLHF.

The chain recombines TRBV12-3 or TRBV12-4 with TRBJ1-2, with 9 bases matching TRBD1. CDR3 length: 13 residues. V shed 6 bases, J shed 5 bases, and the junction held 4 bases outside the gene matches. This chain's CDR3 is CASSPGTGYGYTF. The CDR3 region has the DNA TGTGCCAGCAGCCCCGGGACAGGGTATGGCTACACCTTC.

V and J are TRBV6-5 and TRBJ2-1, with D perhaps TRBD1 (5 bases). V was trimmed by 7 bases and J by 5 bases, leaving 12 bases between them. The CDR3 covers 13 residues. The germline gives CDR1 MNHEY, CDR2 SVGAGI. The chain's CDR3 is CASNLNRNNEQFF. As DNA, the CDR3 is TGTGCCAGCAATCTCAACAGGAACAATGAGCAGTTCTTC.

The chain joins TRBV6-5 to TRBJ1-1; 10 nucleotides match TRBD1. CDR1 is MNHEY and CDR2 is SVGAGI in the germline V gene. With 9 bases clipped from V and 10 bases from J, the junction kept 11 bases outside the gene matches. The CDR3 runs 13 residues. CDR3 in amino acids: CASRDRGSRRAFF. The DNA of the CDR3 is TGTGCCAGTAGGGACAGGGGATCTCGTCGAGCTTTCTTT.

This clone showed up just a few times. The CDR3 loop is CASSRGEGIGYGYTF. CDR3 DNA sequence: TGCGCCAGCAGCCGGGGAGAAGGGATTGGCTATGGCTACACCTTC. The chain has TRBV5-1 and TRBJ1-2; the D is unclear. Germline V gene sequence: CDR1 SGHRS, CDR2 YFSETQ. V was trimmed by 4 bases and J by 4 bases, leaving 17 bases between them. The CDR3 consists of 15 residues.

The rearrangement uses TRBV9 and TRBJ2-1; 7 bases are shared with TRBD2. Per germline, CDR1 SGDLS and CDR2 YYNGEE. This CDR3 is 13 amino acids long. With 10 bases clipped from V and 4 bases from J, the junction kept 8 bases outside the gene matches. In nucleotides, the CDR3 is TGTGCCGGCGCTCGGGGGGAGTACAATGAGCAGTTCTTC. This encodes CAGARGEYNEQFF.

In its sample, this clone was seen once. The rearrangement links TRBV5-4 to TRBJ2-1, with TRBD2 matching 7 bases. V shed 0 bases, J shed 10 bases, and the junction held 4 bases outside the gene matches. The CDR3 loop spans 13 amino acids. CDR1 and CDR2 (germline): SGHNT, YYREEE (reference sequence). CDR3 loop: CASSLARGGEQFF. DNA of the CDR3: TGTGCCAGCAGCTTGGCGCGGGGAGGGGAGCAGTTCTTC. Full variable domain (rest looked up from reference TRBV5-4 and TRBJ2-1): ETGVTQSPTHLIKTRGQQVTLRCSSQSGHNTVSWYQQALGQGPQFIFQYYREEENGRGNFPPRFSGLQFPNYSSELNVNALELDDSALYLCASSLARGGEQFFGPGTRLTVL.

The table lists this clone with a few counts. J is TRBJ2-1 and V is TRBV5-1, with TRBD2 matching 9 bases. This CDR3 has 16 amino acids. Germline CDR1 and CDR2: SGHRS and YFSETQ. V lost 0 bases, J lost 7 bases, and 8 bases stayed unmatched. The CDR3 nucleotides are TGCGCCAGCAGCTTGGTAGCGGGGGCCTTGGGGAATGAGCAGTTCTTC. Its translation is CASSLVAGALGNEQFF.

A remark on this clone: Within the sample, other DNA sequences also encode this same CDR3. The chain carries TRBV5-8 and TRBJ1-5, with a possible D match to TRBD1 (5 bases). Trimming removed 4 bases at V and 6 bases at J, with 8 bases between. The length of the CDR3 is 12 residues. In germline, CDR1 is SGHTS, CDR2 YDEGEE. The CDR3 region has the DNA TGTGCCAGCAGCCCAAGGGGTCAGCCCCAGCATTTT. This translates into CASSPRGQPQHF.

The J gene is TRBJ1-1, the V gene TRBV28; 8 bases agree with TRBD1. V dropped 6 bases and J dropped 11; count of bases not matched to a gene: 5. Germline CDR1 and CDR2: MDHEN and SYDVKM. This CDR3 has 11 amino acids. The CDR3 region is CASREDRAAFF. The CDR3 DNA sequence: TGTGCCAGCAGGGAGGACAGGGCTGCTTTCTTT.

This chain connects TRBV3-1 (or the pseudogene TRBV3-2) to TRBJ1-1; 8 bases line up with TRBD1. This CDR3 region has 15 residues. From germline, CDR1 is LGHDT and CDR2 YNNKEL (reference sequence). V was pared by 4 bases and J by 1 base, with 5 bases of the junction left unmatched. As DNA, the CDR3 is TGTGCCAGCAGCCCCTCAGGGGGCGCGAACACTGAAGCTTTCTTT. The encoded protein is CASSPSGGANTEAFF.

The rearrangement links TRBV6-5 to TRBJ1-3, with TRBD1 as a possible D gene (5 bases). Trimming cost V 2 bases and J 2 bases, with 7 bases left between them. The CDR3 is 14 residues long. Germline values: CDR1 MNHEY, CDR2 SVGAGI. CDR3: CASSYGGAGNTIYF. In DNA, the CDR3 is TGTGCCAGCAGTTACGGGGGGGCTGGAAACACCATATATTTT.

This chain connects TRBV10-3 to TRBJ2-5, with D possibly TRBD2 on 7 matching bases. Germline lookup yields CDR1 ENHRY and CDR2 SYGVKD. The CDR3 is made up of 15 amino acids. V dropped 0 bases and J dropped 1 base, with 9 bases sitting between them. The CDR3 protein is CAISESGGPQETQYF. The CDR3 coding sequence is TGTGCCATCAGTGAGTCCGGGGGGCCCCAAGAGACCCAGTACTTC.

The chain employs TRBV27 and TRBJ2-1, with 14 bases aligning to TRBD2. Germline V gene sequence: CDR1 MNHEY, CDR2 SMNVEV (reference sequence). Trimming at V came to 2 bases and at J to 14 bases, leaving 11 bases not matched to a gene. The CDR3 covers 16 residues. The CDR3 sequence is CASSLPPTSGGAKEFF. CDR3 nucleotide sequence: TGTGCCAGCAGTTTACCACCGACTAGCGGGGGGGCCAAAGAGTTCTTC.

The chain couples TRBV7-9 to TRBJ2-3; 9 positions match TRBD1. Germline CDR1 and CDR2: SEHNR and FQNEAQ (reference sequence). The V segment lost 4 bases and the J segment 7 bases; nucleotides outside the gene matches: 15. The CDR3 contains 17 residues. The CDR3 coding sequence is TGTGCCAGCAGCTCGACCGAACAGGGGGCGGGCTGGAATACGCAGTATTTT. It specifies CASSSTEQGAGWNTQYF.

The chain is built from TRBV7-3 and TRBJ2-2; 7 nucleotides match TRBD2. The V segment lost 5 bases and the J segment 0 bases; nucleotides outside the gene matches: 6. The CDR3 loop spans 16 amino acids. The germline gives CDR1 SGHTA, CDR2 FQGTGA. The CDR3 protein is CASSRESGANTGELFF. CDR3 DNA: TGTGCCAGCAGCCGCGAAAGCGGGGCGAACACCGGGGAGCTGTTTTTT.

This clone was seen many times. The sample has other DNA sequences that encode this CDR3 too. The chain links TRBV5-1 to TRBJ2-1; 12 bases align to TRBD2. The CDR3 runs to 14 residues. The V segment lost 6 bases and the J segment 4 bases; nucleotides outside the gene matches: 2. Germline assignment: CDR1 SGHRS and CDR2 YFSETQ. The CDR3 region is CASTTSGGYNEQFF. The CDR3 DNA reads TGCGCCAGCACCACTAGCGGGGGGTACAATGAGCAGTTCTTC.

The chain couples TRBV7-3 to TRBJ2-1, with TRBD1 matching over 8 bases. The CDR3 loop spans 14 amino acids. With V trimmed by 5 bases and J by 8 bases, 8 bases remained unmatched. Per germline, CDR1 SGHTA and CDR2 FQGTGA. Written as DNA, the CDR3 is TGTGCCAGCAGCCTCGGACAGGGTTTCTATGAGCAGTTCTTC. Translation gives CASSLGQGFYEQFF. Looking up the rest from reference TRBV7-3 and TRBJ2-1 gives the full variable domain: GAGVSQTPSNKVTEKGKYVELRCDPISGHTALYWYRQSLGQGPEFLIYFQGTGAADDSGLPNDRFFAVRPEGSVSTLKIQRTERGDSAVYLCASSLGQGFYEQFFGPGTRLTVL.

This clone was found once. The CDR3 protein is CASSELLAGQETQYF. The CDR3 bases are TGTGCCAGCAGTGAGTTACTAGCGGGGCAAGAGACCCAGTACTTC. The chain joins TRBV25-1 to TRBJ2-5; TRBD2 aligns across 10 bases. V lost 3 bases to trimming and J lost 2 bases; unmatched junction nucleotides: 3. Germline CDR1 MGHDK, CDR2 SYGVNS. This CDR3 has 15 residues.

This chain connects TRBV12-3 or TRBV12-4 to TRBJ1-2, with a possible D match to TRBD1 (6 bases). The CDR3 has 12 residues. V gave up 5 bases and J gave up 6 bases, with 10 bases separating them. DNA of the CDR3: TGTGCCAGCAGTCAGAGGACAGATGGCTACACCTTC. It codes for CASSQRTDGYTF.